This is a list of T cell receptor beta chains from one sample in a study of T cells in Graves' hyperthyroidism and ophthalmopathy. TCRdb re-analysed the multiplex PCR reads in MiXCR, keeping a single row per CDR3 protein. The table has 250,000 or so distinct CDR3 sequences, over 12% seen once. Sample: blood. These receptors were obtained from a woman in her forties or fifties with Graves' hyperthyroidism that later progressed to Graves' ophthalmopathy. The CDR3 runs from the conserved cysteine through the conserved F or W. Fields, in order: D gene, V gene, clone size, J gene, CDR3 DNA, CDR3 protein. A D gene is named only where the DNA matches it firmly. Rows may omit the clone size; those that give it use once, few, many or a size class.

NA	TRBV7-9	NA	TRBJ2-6	TGTGCCAGCAGCTTAGCGAGCGCTGGGGCCAACGTCCTGACTTTC	CASSLASAGANVLTF
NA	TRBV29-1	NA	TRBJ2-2	TGCAGCGTTTCAGGGGCAGGGACCGGGGAGCTGTTTTTT	CSVSGAGTGELFF
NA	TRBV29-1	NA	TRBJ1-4	TGCAGCGTGGCTCACCGGGGGACTAATGAAAAACTGTTTTTT	CSVAHRGTNEKLFF
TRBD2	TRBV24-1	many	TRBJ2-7	TGTGCCACCAGTATCGGGACTAGCGGGACGTACGAGCAGTACTTC	CATSIGTSGTYEQYF
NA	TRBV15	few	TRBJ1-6	TGTGCCACCAGCAGAGATCTCTGGACACCCCTCCACTTT	CATSRDLWTPLHF
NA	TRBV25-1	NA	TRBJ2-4	TGTGCCAGCAGTGAATGGGGGGCTGGGGACATTCAGTACTTC	CASSEWGAGDIQYF
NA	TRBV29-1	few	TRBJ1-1	TGCAGCGTTGAACCCAGGAACACTGAAGCTTTCTTT	CSVEPRNTEAFF
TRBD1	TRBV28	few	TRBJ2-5	TGTGCCGGCAGTCCTCCAACAGGGGATAATTTGGACTTC	CAGSPPTGDNLDF
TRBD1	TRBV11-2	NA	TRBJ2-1	TGTGCCAGCAGCTTAATGGAGTGGCGGACAGGGGGCTCCTACAATGAGCAGTTCTTC	CASSLMEWRTGGSYNEQFF
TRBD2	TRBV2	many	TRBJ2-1	TGTGCCAGCAGAGAAAAAGGGACTAGCTCCTACAATGAGCAGTTCTTC	CASREKGTSSYNEQFF
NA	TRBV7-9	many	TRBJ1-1	TGTGCCAGCAGCCCCCTCGCGGGGGTAAACACTGAAGCTTTCTTT	CASSPLAGVNTEAFF
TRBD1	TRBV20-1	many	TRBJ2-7	TGCAGTGCTAGATTACCGGGACAGGCCTACGAGCAGTACTTC	CSARLPGQAYEQYF
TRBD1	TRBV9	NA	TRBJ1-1	TGTGCCAGCAGCGCTGAGGAGACGACAGGGCGGACTGAAGCTTTCTTT	CASSAEETTGRTEAFF
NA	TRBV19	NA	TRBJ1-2	TGTGCCAGTAGTGGGGCAGGGGCCTATGGCTACACCTTC	CASSGAGAYGYTF
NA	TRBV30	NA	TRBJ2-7	TGTGCCTGGAGCCCCTCCTCCCCCTACGAGCAGTACTTC	CAWSPSSPYEQYF
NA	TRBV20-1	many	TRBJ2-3	TGCAGTGCTAGACGAGGGTTGGCGCAGTATTTT	CSARRGLAQYF
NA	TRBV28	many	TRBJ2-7	TGTGCCAGCAGTTTCGAGCCCGGCTCCTACGAGCAGTACTTC	CASSFEPGSYEQYF
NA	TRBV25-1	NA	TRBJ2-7	TGTGCCACCTCTTTCACCGGGCTTCGGGTCGGCGAGCAGTACTTC	CATSFTGLRVGEQYF
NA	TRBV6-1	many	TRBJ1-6	TGTGCCAGCAGTGAAGTTCGTTACTCCTATAATTCACCCCTCCACTTT	CASSEVRYSYNSPLHF
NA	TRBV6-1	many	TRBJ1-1	TGTGCCAGCAGTTCGTCACAGGGAAGGAACACTGAAGCTTTCTTT	CASSSSQGRNTEAFF
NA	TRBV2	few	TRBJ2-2	NA	CASSRQGSGSCFF
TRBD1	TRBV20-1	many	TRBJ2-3	TGCAGTGCGACGGACAGGGGGAGGCTCGGCACAGATACGCAGTATTTT	CSATDRGRLGTDTQYF
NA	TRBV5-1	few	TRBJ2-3	TGCGCCAGCACACGGGGGCAGGAACCCACAGATACGCAGTATTTT	CASTRGQEPTDTQYF
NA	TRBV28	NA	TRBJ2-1	TGTGCCAGCAGTTTTGGGAGACCCGGTTACAATGAGCAGTTCTTC	CASSFGRPGYNEQFF
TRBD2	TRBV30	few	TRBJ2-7	TGTGCCTGGAGTGGGGGTCGACCGGGGGGGGAGCAGTACTTC	CAWSGGRPGGEQYF
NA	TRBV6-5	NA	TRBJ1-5	TGTGCCAGCAGTTACTCGGGTAACAGGGTGGAGGGGCAGCCCCAGCATTTT	CASSYSGNRVEGQPQHF
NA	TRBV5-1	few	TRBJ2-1	TGCGCCAGCAGTTACGGGAGAGATCTGTTCTTC	CASSYGRDLFF
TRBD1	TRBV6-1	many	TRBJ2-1	TGTGCCAGCAGCCTTAGACAGGGGAGGTACAATGAGCAGTTCTTC	CASSLRQGRYNEQFF
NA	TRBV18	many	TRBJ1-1	TGTGCCAGCTCACCCCGAGGGGACCACACTGAAGCTTTCTTT	CASSPRGDHTEAFF
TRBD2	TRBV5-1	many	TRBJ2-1	TGCGCCAGCAGCTTGCGGCCTAGCGGGAGGGTACATAGCTCCTACAATGAGCAGTTCTTC	CASSLRPSGRVHSSYNEQFF
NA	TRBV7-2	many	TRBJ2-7	TGTGCCAGCAGCTTAGTATTGGGGGTCCAGGGAGACGAGCAGTACTTC	CASSLVLGVQGDEQYF
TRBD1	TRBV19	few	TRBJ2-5	TGTGCCAGTAGTCGACAGGGACCTTGGGAGACCCAGTACTTC	CASSRQGPWETQYF
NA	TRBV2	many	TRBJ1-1	TGTGCCACCAAAATTGATCAGAACACTGAAGCTTTCTTT	CATKIDQNTEAFF
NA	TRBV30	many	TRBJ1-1	TGTGCCTGGTATATGAGGAGAGGGGCAGGGCACACTGAAGCTTTCTTT	CAWYMRRGAGHTEAFF
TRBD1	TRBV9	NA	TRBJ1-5	TGTGCCAGCAGCTCCGGACAGGTCTTCCAGCCCCAGCATTTT	CASSSGQVFQPQHF
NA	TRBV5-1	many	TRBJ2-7	TGCGCCAGCAGCCCGGGAGACTACTCCTACGAGCAGTACTTC	CASSPGDYSYEQYF
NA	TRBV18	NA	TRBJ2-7	TGTGCCAGCTCACTCCGGGACAAATACGAGCAGTACTTC	CASSLRDKYEQYF
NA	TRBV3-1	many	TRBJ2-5	TGTGCCAGCAGCCCATCGACAGGGAGGCAAGAGACCCAGTACTTC	CASSPSTGRQETQYF
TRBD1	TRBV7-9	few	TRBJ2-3	TGTGCCAGCAGACGCGCCTCGGGACAGGGGGCGCTCCCAGATACGCAGTATTTT	CASRRASGQGALPDTQYF
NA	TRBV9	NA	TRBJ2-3	TGTGCCAGCAGCGAGACTAGTCGGGCCGCAGATACGCAGTATTTT	CASSETSRAADTQYF
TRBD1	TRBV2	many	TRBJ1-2	TGTGCCAGCACTGGGTCAGGGGGTGTGGGTGGCTACACCTTC	CASTGSGGVGGYTF
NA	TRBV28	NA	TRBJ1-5	TGTGTCAGCAGTAGCCGGGGCAATCAGCCCCAGCATTTT	CVSSSRGNQPQHF
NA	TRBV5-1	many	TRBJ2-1	TGCGCCAGCAGCGGGCCGGGTGGGAGCTCCTACAATGAGCAGTTCTTC	CASSGPGGSSYNEQFF
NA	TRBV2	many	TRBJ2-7	TGTGCCAGCAGAGTGGCACCGGGACGTTCGTTGGCCTCGGGCGAGCAGTACTTC	CASRVAPGRSLASGEQYF
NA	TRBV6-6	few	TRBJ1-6	TGTGCCAGCAGTTACTCGGCCGGGGAGTTCTATAATTCACCCCTCCACTTT	CASSYSAGEFYNSPLHF
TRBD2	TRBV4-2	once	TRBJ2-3	TGTGCCAGCAGCCAACGGCGGGAGGGCCGGGGCACAGATACGCAGTATTTT	CASSQRREGRGTDTQYF
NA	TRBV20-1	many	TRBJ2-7	TGCAGTGCGCGGACAGCCTACGAGCAGTACTTC	CSARTAYEQYF
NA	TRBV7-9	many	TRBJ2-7	TGTGCCAGCAGCTCTAGGTTACACGAGCAGTACTTC	CASSSRLHEQYF